The 12 T cell receptor beta chains in this list originate from one sample, sequenced in a study of blood T cells in healthy people across ages. A sample-barcoded 5' primer and a J-beta primer mix were used in a second PCR of roughly 6 to 11 cycles. TCRdb re-called the 5' RACE reads through MiXCR, storing one row per CDR3 protein. In the table there are roughly 860,000 distinct CDR3 sequences, about 59% of which are singletons. Sequencing was carried out using blood. The receptors come from a man aged 30-40 years in good health.

V gene TRBV4-2 combines with J gene TRBJ2-1; maybe TRBD1 (8 bases). CDR3 size: 17 residues. Germline V gives CDR1 LGHNA, CDR2 YNFKEQ. V was shortened by 2 bases and J by 7 bases, with 21 bases between the two germline ends. This CDR3 reads CASSQQGAGVRGNEQFF. The CDR3 bases are TGTGCCAGCAGCCAACAGGGGGCGGGGGTGCGGGGGAATGAGCAGTTCTTC.

The rearrangement joins TRBV10-3 to TRBJ2-5, with D perhaps TRBD1 (5 bases). Germline lookup yields CDR1 ENHRY and CDR2 SYGVKD. This CDR3 has 13 residues. Trimming left V 6 bases short and J 3 bases short, with 11 bases between. CDR3 sequence: CAIRIQGKETQYF. DNA for the CDR3: TGTGCCATCAGGATTCAGGGTAAAGAGACCCAGTACTTC.

The chain couples TRBV6-1 to TRBJ1-2; maybe TRBD1 (6 bases). Germline V gene sequence: CDR1 MNHNS, CDR2 SASEGT. V gave up 4 bases and J gave up 3 bases, with 12 bases separating them. The CDR3 spans 14 residues. The CDR3 DNA follows: TGTGCCAGCAGTGCTACAGGGTTCCACTATGGCTACACCTTC. Protein: CASSATGFHYGYTF.

V is TRBV6-2 or TRBV6-3 and J is TRBJ1-2; no reliable D call. The CDR3 loop spans 13 amino acids. Germline V CDR1 and CDR2: MNHEY, SVGEGT. The germline V and J ends were trimmed by 0 bases and 8 bases, with 10 bases remaining between them. As DNA, the CDR3 is TGTGCCAGCAGTTACTCTAATTTCTACGGCTACACCTTC. This sequence encodes CASSYSNFYGYTF.

This clonotype has just a few counts. This sequence joins TRBV12-3 or TRBV12-4 and TRBJ2-2, with 8 positions matching TRBD1. V gave up 3 bases and J gave up 5 bases; unmatched junction bases: 8. The CDR3 covers 16 residues. The CDR3: CASSFDRGSATGELFF. The CDR3 DNA reads as TGTGCCAGCAGTTTCGACAGGGGCTCCGCGACCGGGGAGCTGTTTTTT.

The V gene is TRBV28, the J gene TRBJ2-1; 11 bases line up with TRBD2. Germline values: CDR1 MDHEN, CDR2 SYDVKM. J lost 8 bases, V lost 8 bases, and 8 bases had no gene match. The CDR3 sequence is 14 residues long. The CDR3 loop is CASLQTSGDDEQFF. Written as DNA, the CDR3 is TGTGCCAGCCTTCAGACTAGCGGGGATGATGAGCAGTTCTTC.

The chain links TRBV29-1 to TRBJ2-5; a possible D gene is TRBD2 (6 bases). This CDR3 contains 12 residues. The V and J ends lost 7 bases and 4 bases respectively, with 13 bases between them. Germline-derived CDR1 and CDR2 are SQVTM and ANQGSEA. CDR3 nucleotides: TGCAGCGCCGACGTGGAGGGAGAGACCCAGTACTTC. As protein: CSADVEGETQYF.

In this sample, this clonotype turned up a few times. The chain combines TRBV9 with TRBJ2-1, with 7 bases fitting TRBD2. V trimming: 4 bases; J trimming: 6 bases; junction bases outside the gene matches: 10. The V gene's germline CDR1 is SGDLS and CDR2 YYNGEE. The CDR3 spans 15 residues. The CDR3 region has the DNA TGTGCCAGCAGCACGAGGGGAGGGTGGGCCAATGAGCAGTTCTTC. This encodes CASSTRGGWANEQFF.

The rearrangement joins TRBV29-1 to TRBJ2-1, with 11 positions matching TRBD1. Per the germline V gene, CDR1 is SQVTM and CDR2 is ANQGSEA. The CDR3 totals 15 residues. The trim removed 7 bases at V and 7 bases at J, leaving 12 bases unmatched. CDR3 DNA sequence: TGCAGCGAAACCGCGGGGACAGGGGGTGTAAATGAGCAGTTCTTC. This translates into CSETAGTGGVNEQFF.

The table lists this clonotype with a few counts. This chain joins TRBV20-1 and TRBJ1-5; 10 bases fit TRBD1. Trimming took 2 bases from V and 3 from J; bases not matched to a gene: 7. This CDR3 region has 16 residues. CDR1 and CDR2 from the germline V gene are DFQATT and SNEGSKA (reference sequence). The CDR3 here is CSARNPGQGYNQPQHF. The DNA for the CDR3 is TGCAGTGCTAGAAATCCGGGACAGGGGTACAATCAGCCCCAGCATTTT.

The CDR3 sequence: CASSFTFSGGESYEQYF. For the CDR3, the DNA is TGTGCCAGCAGCTTTACCTTTAGCGGGGGCGAGTCCTACGAGCAGTACTTC. The V and J genes are TRBV7-8 and TRBJ2-7, with TRBD2 matching 9 bases. The germline V gene encodes CDR1 SGHVS and CDR2 FQNEAQ. This CDR3 contains 17 residues. V dropped 3 bases and J dropped 1; count of bases not matched to a gene: 10. The full variable domain, its missing parts supplied by reference TRBV7-8 and TRBJ2-7, is GAGVSQSPRYKVAKRGQDVALRCDPISGHVSLFWYQQALGQGPEFLTYFQNEAQLDKSGLPSDRFFAERPEGSVSTLKIQRTQQEDSAVYLCASSFTFSGGESYEQYFGPGTRLTVT.

This clonotype turned up a few times. The chain recombines TRBV11-2 with TRBJ1-2; the D gene is possibly TRBD1 (6 bases). Trimming stripped 7 bases from V and 2 bases from J, with 11 bases between. Germline assignment: CDR1 SGHAT and CDR2 FQNNGV. This CDR3 region has 13 residues. CDR3 bases: TGTGCCAGCATCAAACAGGGAAACTATGGCTACACCTTC. This translates into CASIKQGNYGYTF.